These 21 T cell receptor beta chains were all obtained from the same sample, sequenced in a study of blood T cell repertoires in COVID-19. Libraries were prepared by immunoSEQ multiplex PCR; TCRdb keeps only in-frame clonotypes and omits some of them. In the table there are a few hundred thousand clones, about nine tenths of which are singletons. Material for sequencing was peripheral blood. Receptors were obtained from a woman between 50 and 59 years old with COVID-19, enrolled during active disease.

This sequence joins TRBV30 and TRBJ2-3; 7 bases are a match to TRBD2. The CDR3 totals 15 residues. CDR1 is GTSNPN and CDR2 is SVGIG in the germline V gene (reference sequence). Germline trimming cut 4 bases from V and 0 bases from J; bases unmatched to any gene: 7. DNA of the CDR3: TGTGCCTGGATTGACTGGGGGGGGAGCACAGATACGCAGTATTTT. Amino acids: CAWIDWGGSTDTQYF.

Comments on this clone: At the DNA level, this CDR3 is encoded by other sequences in the same sample as well. This chain uses TRBV5-4 with TRBJ1-5; TRBD1 matches 7 bases. The CDR3 covers 15 residues. CDR1 SGHNT and CDR2 YYREEE come from the germline V gene (reference sequence). The V segment lost 0 bases and the J segment 4 bases; nucleotides outside the gene matches: 4. The CDR3, as DNA: TGTGCCAGCAGCTTGGCAGGGGGACCTAATCAGCCCCAGCATTTT. This gives the protein CASSLAGGPNQPQHF.

V is TRBV11-3 and J is TRBJ2-5; 8 bases agree with TRBD1. J lost 5 bases, V lost 1 base, and 6 bases had no gene match. This CDR3 comprises 15 residues. Germline V lookup: CDR1 SGHNT, CDR2 YENEEA. The DNA of the CDR3 is TGTGCCAGCAGCTTAGGGCAGGGGGCTTGGGAGACCCAGTACTTC. It specifies CASSLGQGAWETQYF.

The chain is built from TRBV27 and TRBJ1-5; 7 nucleotides match TRBD1. The CDR3 runs 14 residues. CDR1 and CDR2 (germline): MNHEY, SMNVEV (reference sequence). V was pared by 6 bases and J by 0 bases, with 2 bases of the junction left unmatched. This CDR3 is CASRGQYSNQPQHF. The CDR3 DNA reads as TGTGCCAGCAGGGGACAGTATAGCAATCAGCCCCAGCATTTT.

V is TRBV9 and J is TRBJ2-2, with 10 positions matching TRBD1. The J segment lost 3 bases and the V segment lost 7 bases, leaving 0 bases of the junction unmatched. Germline assignment: CDR1 SGDLS and CDR2 YYNGEE. The CDR3 is 13 residues long. The CDR3 nucleotides read TGTGCCAGCGACAGGGGGCACACCGGGGAGCTGTTTTTT. It codes for CASDRGHTGELFF.

The chain is built from TRBV7-9 and TRBJ1-5; D gene uncertain. This CDR3 has 12 residues. The germline CDR1 and CDR2 sequences are SEHNR and FQNEAQ (reference sequence). V was clipped by 5 bases and J by 4 bases, with 6 bases between them. CDR3: CASSPPNQPQHF. CDR3 bases: TGTGCCAGCAGCCCCCCTAATCAGCCCCAGCATTTT.

The CDR3 protein is CASSFFRDSSNQPQHF. CDR3 nucleotide sequence: TGTGCCAGCAGTTTTTTCCGGGACAGCAGCAATCAGCCCCAGCATTTT. The V and J genes are TRBV27 and TRBJ1-5, with 7 bases matching TRBD1. V lost 3 bases and J lost 1; bases outside the gene matches: 6. CDR3 length: 16 residues. Per germline, CDR1 MNHEY and CDR2 SMNVEV (reference sequence).

The V gene is TRBV19, the J gene TRBJ1-1; no clear D. Trimming took off 6 bases at V and 5 bases at J, with 10 bases between the two ends. This CDR3 spans 12 amino acids. Looked up from germline, CDR1 is LNHDA and CDR2 is SQIVND (reference sequence). The CDR3 nucleotides read TGTGCCAGTAGCAAGGAGAGGACTGAAGCTTTCTTT. It codes for CASSKERTEAFF.

This clone was recorded once. This chain joins TRBV5-6 and TRBJ1-1; a possible D gene is TRBD1 (5 bases). Germline V gene sequence: CDR1 SGHDT, CDR2 YYEEEE. This CDR3 spans 14 amino acids. Trimming shortened V by 0 bases and J by 8 bases, and 14 bases separated the two germline ends. CDR3 sequence (DNA): TGTGCCAGCAGCTTGGGCGGGGACCTGTGGGAAGCTTTCTTT. Translation gives CASSLGGDLWEAFF. The entire variable domain, with the rest obtained from reference TRBV5-6 and TRBJ1-1, is as follows: DAGVTQSPTHLIKTRGQQVTLRCSPKSGHDTVSWYQQALGQGPQFIFQYYEEEERQRGNFPDRFSGHQFPNYSSELNVNALLLGDSALYLCASSLGGDLWEAFFGQGTRLTVV.

In DNA, the CDR3 is TGTGCCAGTAGTCCGCCACAGGGCTTCGGCTACGAGCAGTACTTC. This sequence encodes CASSPPQGFGYEQYF. This chain connects TRBV19 to TRBJ2-7; perhaps TRBD1 as D (6 bases). The V and J ends lost 5 bases and 3 bases respectively, with 17 bases between them. Germline CDR1 reads LNHDA; CDR2 reads SQIVND (reference sequence). The CDR3 totals 15 residues.

The chain carries TRBV6-2 or TRBV6-3 and TRBJ2-7, with a tentative D call TRBD2 (6 bases). V was trimmed by 6 bases and J by 10 bases, leaving 13 bases between them. This CDR3 has 11 residues. The germline gives CDR1 MNHEY, CDR2 SVGEGT. CDR3 loop: CASSRGADQYF. Here the CDR3 DNA reads TGTGCCAGCAGCCGCGGGGCGGATCAGTACTTC.

This clone showed up just once. The chain carries TRBV4-2 and TRBJ1-2; D perhaps matches TRBD1 (5 bases). Germline CDR1 is LGHNA and CDR2 is YNFKEQ. V lost 0 bases and J 2 bases, leaving 10 bases between the germline ends. This CDR3 spans 15 amino acids. The CDR3 spells CASSQDSPGNYGYTF. In nucleotides, the CDR3 is TGTGCCAGCAGCCAAGATAGTCCAGGGAACTATGGCTACACCTTC.

The rearrangement uses TRBV18 and TRBJ2-7, with 7 positions matching TRBD1. The CDR3 has 15 amino acids. V shed 5 bases and J 4 bases; nucleotides not matched to a gene: 11. Germline-derived CDR1 and CDR2 are KGHSH and LQKENI. The CDR3 region is CASSITGDVRYEQYF. The CDR3 coding sequence is TGTGCCAGCTCAATCACAGGGGACGTTAGATACGAGCAGTACTTC.

The chain recombines TRBV5-1 with TRBJ1-5; the D gene is possibly TRBD1 (6 bases). This CDR3 has 14 residues. The V and J ends lost 4 bases and 8 bases respectively, with 16 bases between them. The germline gives CDR1 SGHRS, CDR2 YFSETQ. CDR3 nucleotide sequence: TGCGCCAGCAGCGTAGGGACAATTGGGGAGCCCCAGCATTTT. Protein: CASSVGTIGEPQHF.

This chain joins TRBV7-9 and TRBJ2-7; TRBD1 agrees at 8 bases. The CDR3 consists of 15 residues. The trim removed 5 bases at V and 3 bases at J, leaving 9 bases unmatched. The germline V gene has CDR1 SEHNR and CDR2 FQNEAQ (reference sequence). CDR3 nucleotides: TGTGCCAGCAGCCCGCGGACAGGGCGCCTCTACGAGCAGTACTTC. This translates into CASSPRTGRLYEQYF.

The CDR3 loop is CASSPIVRNYGYTF. The CDR3 DNA reads TGTGCCAGCAGCCCGATAGTCCGGAACTATGGCTACACCTTC. The rearrangement joins TRBV7-2 to TRBJ1-2; D ambiguous. V lost 5 bases and J 2 bases, leaving 12 bases between the germline ends. The CDR3 loop spans 14 amino acids. Germline V lookup: CDR1 SGHTA, CDR2 FQGNSA.

The CDR3 sequence is CAWRQVGELFF. For the CDR3, the DNA is TGTGCCTGGAGACAGGTCGGGGAGCTGTTTTTT. This chain joins TRBV30 and TRBJ2-2, with D possibly TRBD1 on 5 matching bases. CDR1 is GTSNPN, CDR2 SVGIG, per germline (reference sequence). V lost 3 bases, J lost 7 bases, and 6 bases lay in between. The CDR3 consists of 11 residues.

The V gene is TRBV19, the J gene TRBJ2-1; D possibly corresponds to TRBD2 (6 bases). The ends were cut back, 1 base at V and 7 bases at J, with 11 bases in the middle. CDR1 LNHDA and CDR2 SQIVND come from the germline V gene (reference sequence). The CDR3 has 14 amino acids. The CDR3 is CASSIGPAGNEQFF. CDR3 nucleotide sequence: TGTGCCAGTAGTATAGGTCCCGCGGGGAATGAGCAGTTCTTC.

The V gene is TRBV6-5, the J gene TRBJ1-1; D is uncertain. CDR3 length: 14 amino acids. The germline V and J ends were trimmed by 6 bases and 0 bases, with 11 bases remaining between them. In germline, CDR1 is MNHEY, CDR2 SVGAGI. This chain's CDR3 is CASRLQTLNTEAFF. CDR3 bases: TGTGCCAGCAGACTACAAACCCTGAACACTGAAGCTTTCTTT.

This clone was seen once. The CDR3 here is CASSLVPQGLEETQYF. As DNA, the CDR3 is TGCGCCAGCAGCTTGGTACCCCAGGGGCTTGAAGAGACCCAGTACTTC. The chain uses TRBV5-1 and TRBJ2-5; D might be TRBD1 (6 bases). The germline V and J ends were trimmed by 0 bases and 3 bases, with 15 bases remaining between them. Per the germline V gene, CDR1 is SGHRS and CDR2 is YFSETQ. The CDR3 extends over 16 amino acids.

The chain recombines TRBV19 with TRBJ2-5; TRBD1 agrees at 9 bases. CDR3 size: 15 residues. J gave up 6 bases and V 7 bases, and 12 bases lay outside the gene matches. CDR1 and CDR2 (germline): LNHDA, SQIVND (reference sequence). The CDR3 sequence is CASTSGTGLWKTQYF. The CDR3 region has the DNA TGTGCCAGTACCTCCGGGACAGGGTTATGGAAGACCCAGTACTTC.